The 12 T cell receptor beta chains given below trace back to one sample, sequenced in a study of blood T cell repertoires in COVID-19. TCRdb's copy holds only in-frame clones and misses some; the assay was immunoSEQ multiplex PCR. In the table there are under 400,000 clones, approximately 88% of which are singletons. The sequencing input was peripheral blood. These receptors were taken from a woman aged 25 to 39 with COVID-19, enrolled during active disease.

The chain employs TRBV6-6 and TRBJ1-1; D unclear. V dropped 2 bases and J dropped 7 bases, with 8 bases sitting between them. CDR3 length equals 12 residues. Germline assignment: CDR1 MNHNY and CDR2 SVGAGI (reference sequence). The CDR3 DNA is TGTGCCAGCAGTTACCCGGGTTATGAAGCTTTCTTT. This gives the protein CASSYPGYEAFF.

The chain has TRBV6-6 and TRBJ1-1, with D perhaps matching TRBD1 (6 bases). Between the trimmed V and J ends, which lost 4 bases and 1 base, there was a span of 13 bases. Looked up from germline, CDR1 is MNHNY and CDR2 is SVGAGI (reference sequence). This CDR3 region has 15 residues. This chain's CDR3 is CASSSQGRGNTEAFF. For the CDR3, the DNA is TGTGCCAGCAGTTCGCAGGGCAGGGGGAACACTGAAGCTTTCTTT.

The chain carries TRBV7-9 and TRBJ2-1; a weak D match, TRBD2 (7 bases). The CDR3 covers 13 residues. Trimming pared 7 bases from V and 8 bases from J, leaving 15 bases between. Germline V gene data show CDR1 as SEHNR and CDR2 as FQNEAQ (reference sequence). The CDR3 coding sequence is TGTGCCAGCACTGGGGGGGCTAGCGATGAGCAGTTCTTC. Amino acid sequence: CASTGGASDEQFF.

V gene TRBV11-2 combines with J gene TRBJ2-7, with D perhaps matching TRBD2 (5 bases). Trimming removed 2 bases at V and 2 bases at J, with 7 bases between. CDR3 length: 13 amino acids. The germline V gene has CDR1 SGHAT and CDR2 FQNNGV. The DNA of the CDR3 is TGTGCCAGCAGCTTACCGGGGACCTACGAGCAGTACTTC. Amino acid sequence: CASSLPGTYEQYF.

This chain joins TRBV3-1 (or the pseudogene TRBV3-2) and TRBJ1-5; D is perhaps TRBD1 (5 bases). Germline V gene data show CDR1 as LGHDT and CDR2 as YNNKEL (reference sequence). This CDR3 is built from 14 residues. Deletions cut 7 bases from V and 4 bases from J, with 14 bases between. Here the CDR3 reads CASNNMGGNQPQHF. The CDR3 DNA follows: TGTGCCAGCAATAATATGGGGGGGAATCAGCCCCAGCATTTT.

The rearrangement links TRBV27 to TRBJ2-2; 10 bases align to TRBD1. This CDR3 is built from 16 residues. Germline trimming cut 4 bases from V and 0 bases from J; bases unmatched to any gene: 2. The germline V gene encodes CDR1 MNHEY and CDR2 SMNVEV (reference sequence). The CDR3 DNA reads as TGTGCCAGCAGTTCAGGACAGGGGGCGAACACCGGGGAGCTGTTTTTT. Protein: CASSSGQGANTGELFF.

The chain joins TRBV12-5 to TRBJ1-5, with 7 bases that match TRBD1. From germline, CDR1 is LGHNT and CDR2 FRNRAP. V trimming: 6 bases; J trimming: 6 bases; junction bases outside the gene matches: 5. This CDR3 spans 13 amino acids. The CDR3 bases are TGTGCTAGTGGAACAGGGGTGGCTCAGCCCCAGCATTTT. It codes for CASGTGVAQPQHF.

V is TRBV7-9 and J is TRBJ2-5; D may be TRBD1 (5 bases). This CDR3 is 15 amino acids long. V was clipped by 1 base and J by 0 bases, with 9 bases between them. The germline gives CDR1 SEHNR, CDR2 FQNEAQ (reference sequence). The CDR3 nucleotides are TGTGCCAGCAGCTTAGAGGGGCACCACCAAGAGACCCAGTACTTC. Amino acids: CASSLEGHHQETQYF.

The DNA of the CDR3 is TGTGCCAGCAGTCGGCGGGGGGAGACCCAGTACTTC. Residues: CASSRRGETQYF. V is TRBV6-6 and J is TRBJ2-5, with 7 bases aligning to TRBD2. CDR1 is MNHNY, CDR2 SVGAGI, per germline (reference sequence). After removal of 5 bases from V and 5 bases from J, the junction contained 2 bases not matched to a gene. The CDR3 contains 12 residues.

For the CDR3, the DNA is TGTGCCAGCAGCCAAGATTGGCAAAGGGGGCAGTACTTC. Residues: CASSQDWQRGQYF. This sequence joins TRBV14 and TRBJ2-7, with D possibly being TRBD1 (5 bases). The V gene's germline CDR1 is SGHDN and CDR2 FVKESK. V shed 0 bases and J shed 9 bases, with 12 bases lying between them. This CDR3 is built from 13 residues. Full variable domain (remainder filled in from reference TRBV14 and TRBJ2-7): EAGVTQFPSHSVIEKGQTVTLRCDPISGHDNLYWYRRVMGKEIKFLLHFVKESKQDESGMPNNRFLAERTGGTYSTLKVQPAELEDSGVYFCASSQDWQRGQYFGPGTRLTVT.

This sequence joins TRBV5-1 and TRBJ1-4; possibly TRBD1 for D (6 bases). The CDR3 is 14 amino acids. Germline loops: CDR1 SGHRS, CDR2 YFSETQ. Trimming cost V 4 bases and J 5 bases, with 12 bases left between them. The chain's CDR3 is CASSVGHGNEKLFF. The CDR3 DNA sequence: TGCGCCAGCAGCGTGGGACATGGCAATGAAAAACTGTTTTTT.

The gene calls are TRBV5-5 and TRBJ2-5; D possibly corresponds to TRBD1 (8 bases). The germline CDR1 and CDR2 sequences are SGHKS and YYEKEE (reference sequence). This CDR3 has 15 residues. Between the trimmed V and J ends, which lost 5 bases and 5 bases, there was a span of 19 bases. Here the CDR3 DNA reads TGTGCCAGCAGGTTCTCGACAGGGGAGGGGGAGACCCAGTACTTC. Residues: CASRFSTGEGETQYF. The full variable domain, with the rest looked up from reference TRBV5-5 and TRBJ2-5, is DAGVTQSPTHLIKTRGQQVTLRCSPISGHKSVSWYQQVLGQGPQFIFQYYEKEERGRGNFPDRFSARQFPNYSSELNVNALLLGDSALYLCASRFSTGEGETQYFGPGTRLLVL.